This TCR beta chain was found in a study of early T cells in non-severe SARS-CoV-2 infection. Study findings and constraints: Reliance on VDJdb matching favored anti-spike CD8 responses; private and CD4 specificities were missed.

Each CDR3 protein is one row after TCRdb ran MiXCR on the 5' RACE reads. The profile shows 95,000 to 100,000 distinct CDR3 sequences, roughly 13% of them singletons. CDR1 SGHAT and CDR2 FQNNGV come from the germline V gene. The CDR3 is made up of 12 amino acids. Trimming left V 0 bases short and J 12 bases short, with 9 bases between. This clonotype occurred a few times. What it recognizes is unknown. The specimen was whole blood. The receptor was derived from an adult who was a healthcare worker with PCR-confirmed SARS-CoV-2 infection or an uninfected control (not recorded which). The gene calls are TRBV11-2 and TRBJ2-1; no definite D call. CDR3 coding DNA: TGTGCCAGCAGCTTAGAAAGGGTGGTGCAGTTCTTC. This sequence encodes CASSLERVVQFF. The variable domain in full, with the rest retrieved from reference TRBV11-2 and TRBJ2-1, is EAGVAQSPRYKIIEKRQSVAFWCNPISGHATLYWYQQILGQGPKLLIQFQNNGVVDDSQLPKDRFSAERLKGVDSTLKIQPAKLEDSAVYLCASSLERVVQFFGPGTRLTVL.